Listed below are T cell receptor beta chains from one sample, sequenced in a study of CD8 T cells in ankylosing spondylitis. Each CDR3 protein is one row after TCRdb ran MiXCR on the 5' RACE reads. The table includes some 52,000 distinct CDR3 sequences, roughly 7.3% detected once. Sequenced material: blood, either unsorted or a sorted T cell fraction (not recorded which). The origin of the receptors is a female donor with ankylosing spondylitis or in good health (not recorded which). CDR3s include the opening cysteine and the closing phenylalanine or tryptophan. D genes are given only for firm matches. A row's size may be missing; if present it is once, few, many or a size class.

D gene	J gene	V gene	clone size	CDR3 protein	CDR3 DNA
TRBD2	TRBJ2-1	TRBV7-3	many	CASSPSGLANEQFF	TGTGCCAGCAGCCCCTCTGGACTAGCCAATGAGCAGTTCTTC
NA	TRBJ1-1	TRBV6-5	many	CASVRGSNTEAFF	TGTGCCAGCGTGAGGGGGTCGAACACTGAAGCTTTCTTT
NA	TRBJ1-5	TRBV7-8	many	CASGKQEQPQHF	TGTGCCAGCGGGAAGCAGGAGCAGCCCCAGCATTTT
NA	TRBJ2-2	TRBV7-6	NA	CASSLRGGDTGELFF	TGTGCCAGCAGCTTAAGAGGGGGGGACACCGGGGAGCTGTTTTTT
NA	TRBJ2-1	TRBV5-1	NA	CASSGSSEQFF	TGCGCCAGCAGCGGTTCCAGTGAGCAGTTCTTC
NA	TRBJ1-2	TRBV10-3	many	CAITKQLGYGYTF	TGTGCCATCACCAAACAGTTAGGCTATGGCTACACCTTC
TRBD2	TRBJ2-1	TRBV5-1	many	CASSLEGLVSGEQFF	TGCGCCAGCAGCTTGGAGGGACTAGTATCCGGTGAGCAGTTCTTC
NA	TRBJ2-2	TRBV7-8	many	CASSYPTGELFF	TGTGCCAGCAGCTACCCGACCGGGGAGCTGTTTTTT
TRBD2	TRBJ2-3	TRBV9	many	CASSPAETSPTDTQYF	TGTGCCAGCAGCCCAGCGGAGACTAGCCCCACAGATACGCAGTATTTT
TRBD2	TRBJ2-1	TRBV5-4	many	CASSRATSGEDYNEQFF	TGTGCCAGCAGCCGTGCGACTAGCGGGGAGGATTACAATGAGCAGTTCTTC
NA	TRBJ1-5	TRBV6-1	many	CASSEAMGPQPQHF	TGTGCCAGCAGTGAAGCTATGGGACCTCAGCCCCAGCATTTT
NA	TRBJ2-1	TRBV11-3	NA	CASKWTGYNEQFF	TGTGCCAGCAAATGGACGGGCTACAATGAGCAGTTCTTC
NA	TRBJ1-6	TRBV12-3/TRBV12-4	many	CASSLNWGVDSPLHF	TGTGCCAGCAGTCTCAACTGGGGCGTTGATTCACCCCTCCACTTT
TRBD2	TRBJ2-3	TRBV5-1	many	CASRRGGDTQYF	TGCGCCAGCAGGCGGGGGGGAGATACGCAGTATTTT
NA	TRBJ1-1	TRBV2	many	CASSGGIIQNAVAFF	TGTGCCAGCAGTGGGGGTATTATACAGAATGCGGTTGCTTTCTTT
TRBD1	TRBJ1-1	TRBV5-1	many	CASSLDGTANTEAFF	TGCGCCAGCAGCTTGGACGGGACAGCCAACACTGAAGCTTTCTTT
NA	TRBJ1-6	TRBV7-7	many	CASSLGGNSPLHF	TGTGCTAGCAGCTTAGGGGGGAATTCACCCCTCCACTTT
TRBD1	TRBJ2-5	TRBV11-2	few	CASRPETGWQETQYF	TGTGCCAGCAGGCCGGAGACAGGGTGGCAAGAGACCCAGTACTTC
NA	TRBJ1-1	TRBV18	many	CASSPSGGPSFEAFF	TGTGCCAGCTCACCATCGGGGGGCCCGAGTTTTGAAGCTTTCTTT
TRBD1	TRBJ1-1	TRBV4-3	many	CASSPTGVGTEAFF	TGCGCCAGCAGCCCGACAGGGGTGGGCACTGAAGCTTTCTTT
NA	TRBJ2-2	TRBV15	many	CATSRDGRTNTGELFF	TGTGCCACCAGCAGAGATGGCCGAACGAACACCGGGGAGCTGTTTTTT
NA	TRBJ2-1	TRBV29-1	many	CSVPTTFEQFF	TGCAGCGTCCCGACCACCTTTGAGCAGTTCTTC
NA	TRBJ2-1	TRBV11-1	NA	CASSLSGLSRVRYNEQFF	TGTGCCAGCAGCTTAAGCGGGCTGAGCAGGGTAAGGTACAATGAGCAGTTCTTC
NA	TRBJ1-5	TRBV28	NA	CASSTARQQPQHF	TGTGCCAGCAGTACGGCCAGGCAACAGCCCCAGCATTTT
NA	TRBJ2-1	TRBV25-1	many	CASSPRGVFEGEQFF	TGTGCCAGCAGTCCCAGGGGAGTCTTCGAGGGTGAGCAGTTCTTC
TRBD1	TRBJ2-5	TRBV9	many	CASSPDRVGTQYF	TGTGCCAGCAGCCCGGACAGGGTGGGGACCCAGTACTTC
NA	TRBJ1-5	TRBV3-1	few	CASSPTRDMGGNQPQHF	TGTGCCAGCAGCCCAACCCGTGACATGGGCGGCAATCAGCCCCAGCATTTT
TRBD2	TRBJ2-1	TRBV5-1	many	CASSLMSGGHNEQFF	TGCGCCAGCAGCTTGATGAGCGGGGGACACAATGAGCAGTTCTTC
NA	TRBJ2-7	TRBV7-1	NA	CARGPRDLSTYEQYF	TGTGCCAGGGGCCCCCGGGACCTCTCCACCTACGAGCAGTACTTC
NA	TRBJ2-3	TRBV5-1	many	CASSVQSPSTDTQYF	TGCGCCAGCAGCGTACAGAGCCCTAGCACAGATACGCAGTATTTT
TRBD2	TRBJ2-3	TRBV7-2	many	CASSKLAGGADTQYF	TGTGCCAGCAGCAAACTAGCGGGGGGGGCAGATACGCAGTATTTT
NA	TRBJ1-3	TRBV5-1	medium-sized	CASSLEGALYSGNTIYF	TGCGCCAGCAGCTTGGAAGGCGCCCTCTACTCTGGAAACACCATATATTTT
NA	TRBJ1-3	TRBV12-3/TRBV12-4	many	CASTTAGETGNTIYF	TGTGCCAGCACCACAGCGGGGGAAACTGGAAACACCATATATTTT
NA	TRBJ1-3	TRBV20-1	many	CSASQENSGNTIYF	TGCAGTGCTTCTCAGGAGAACTCTGGAAACACCATATATTTT
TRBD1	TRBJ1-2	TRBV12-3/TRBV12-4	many	CASSPQGTYGYTF	TGTGCCAGCAGTCCACAGGGGACCTATGGCTACACCTTC
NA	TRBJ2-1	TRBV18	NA	CASSQRTDEQFF	TGTGCCAGCTCCCAAAGAACGGATGAGCAGTTCTTC